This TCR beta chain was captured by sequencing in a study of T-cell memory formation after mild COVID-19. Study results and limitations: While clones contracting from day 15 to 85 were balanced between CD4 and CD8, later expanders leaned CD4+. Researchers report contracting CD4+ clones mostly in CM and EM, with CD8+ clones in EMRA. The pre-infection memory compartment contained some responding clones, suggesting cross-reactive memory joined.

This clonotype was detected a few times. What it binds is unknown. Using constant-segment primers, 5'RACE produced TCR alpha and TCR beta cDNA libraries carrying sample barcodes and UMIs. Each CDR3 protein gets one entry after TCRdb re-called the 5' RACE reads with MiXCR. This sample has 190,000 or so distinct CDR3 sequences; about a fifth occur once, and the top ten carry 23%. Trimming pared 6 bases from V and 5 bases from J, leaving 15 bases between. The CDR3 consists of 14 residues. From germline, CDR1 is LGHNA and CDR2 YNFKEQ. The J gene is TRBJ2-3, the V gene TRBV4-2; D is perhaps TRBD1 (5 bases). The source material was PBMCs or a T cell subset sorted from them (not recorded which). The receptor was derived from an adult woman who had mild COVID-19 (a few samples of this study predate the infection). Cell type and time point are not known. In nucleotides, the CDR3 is TGTGCCAGCAGTGACAAGGGGCGCCGAGATACGCAGTATTTT. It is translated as CASSDKGRRDTQYF.